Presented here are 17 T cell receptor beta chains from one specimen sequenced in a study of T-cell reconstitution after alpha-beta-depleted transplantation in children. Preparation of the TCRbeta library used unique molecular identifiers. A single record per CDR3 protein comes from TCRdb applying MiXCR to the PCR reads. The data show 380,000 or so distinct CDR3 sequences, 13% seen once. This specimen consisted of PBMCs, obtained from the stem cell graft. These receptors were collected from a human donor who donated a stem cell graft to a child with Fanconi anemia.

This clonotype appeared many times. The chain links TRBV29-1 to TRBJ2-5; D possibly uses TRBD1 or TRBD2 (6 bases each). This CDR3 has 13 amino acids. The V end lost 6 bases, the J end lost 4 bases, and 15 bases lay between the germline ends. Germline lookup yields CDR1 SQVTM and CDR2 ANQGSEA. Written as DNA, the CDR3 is TGCAGCGTCGGCTTTGGAGGGGGAGAGACCCAGTACTTC. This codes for CSVGFGGGETQYF.

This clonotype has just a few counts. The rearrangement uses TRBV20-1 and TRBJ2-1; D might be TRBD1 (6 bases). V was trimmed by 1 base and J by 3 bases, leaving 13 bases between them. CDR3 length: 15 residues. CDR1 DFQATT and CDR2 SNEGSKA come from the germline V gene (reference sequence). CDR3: CSARALGDNYNEQFF. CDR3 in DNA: TGCAGTGCTAGAGCCCTGGGGGACAACTACAATGAGCAGTTCTTC.

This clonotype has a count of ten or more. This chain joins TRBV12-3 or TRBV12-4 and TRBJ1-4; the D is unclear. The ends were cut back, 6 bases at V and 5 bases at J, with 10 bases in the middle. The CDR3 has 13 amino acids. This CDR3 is CASSPGVNEKLFF. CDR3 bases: TGTGCCAGCAGCCCTGGGGTGAATGAAAAACTGTTTTTT.

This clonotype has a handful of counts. The CDR3 here is CATSRAGVLNQPQHF. CDR3 sequence (DNA): TGTGCCACCTCAAGGGCAGGGGTTCTTAATCAGCCCCAGCATTTT. The chain joins TRBV6-2 or TRBV6-3 to TRBJ1-5, with a possible D match to TRBD1 (6 bases). Germline V gene lookup returns CDR1 MNHEY and CDR2 SVGEGT. The CDR3 runs to 15 residues. Trimming removed 10 bases from V and 4 bases from J, with 20 bases in between.

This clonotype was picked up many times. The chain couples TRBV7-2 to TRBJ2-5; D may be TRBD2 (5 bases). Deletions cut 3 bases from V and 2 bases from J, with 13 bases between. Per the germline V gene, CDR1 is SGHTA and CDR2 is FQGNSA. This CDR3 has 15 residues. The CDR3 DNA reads TGTGCCAGCAGCTTTGGGAGTTCTATACAAGAGACCCAGTACTTC. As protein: CASSFGSSIQETQYF. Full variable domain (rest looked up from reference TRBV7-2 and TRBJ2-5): GAGVSQSPSNKVTEKGKDVELRCDPISGHTALYWYRQSLGQGLEFLIYFQGNSAPDKSGLPSDRFSAERTGGSVSTLTIQRTQQEDSAVYLCASSFGSSIQETQYFGPGTRLLVL.

The CDR3: CASSGREVQYF. For the CDR3, the DNA is TGTGCCAGCAGTGGTCGGGAAGTCCAGTACTTC. This sequence joins TRBV6-1 and TRBJ2-4; tentative D call: TRBD2 (5 bases). The ends were cut back, 4 bases at V and 13 bases at J, with 11 bases in the middle. The CDR3 contains 11 residues. Germline loops: CDR1 MNHNS, CDR2 SASEGT.

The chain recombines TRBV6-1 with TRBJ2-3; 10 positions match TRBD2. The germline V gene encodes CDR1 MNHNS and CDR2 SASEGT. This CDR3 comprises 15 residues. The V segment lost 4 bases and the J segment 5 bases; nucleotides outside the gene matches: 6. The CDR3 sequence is CASSGLAGVKDTQYF. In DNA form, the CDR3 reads TGTGCCAGCAGTGGGCTAGCGGGGGTAAAAGATACGCAGTATTTT.

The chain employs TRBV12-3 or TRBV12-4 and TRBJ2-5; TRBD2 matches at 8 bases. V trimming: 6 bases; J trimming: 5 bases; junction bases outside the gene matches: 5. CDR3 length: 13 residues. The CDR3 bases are TGTGCCAGCAGCGGGGGACTAGTGGAGACCCAGTACTTC. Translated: CASSGGLVETQYF.

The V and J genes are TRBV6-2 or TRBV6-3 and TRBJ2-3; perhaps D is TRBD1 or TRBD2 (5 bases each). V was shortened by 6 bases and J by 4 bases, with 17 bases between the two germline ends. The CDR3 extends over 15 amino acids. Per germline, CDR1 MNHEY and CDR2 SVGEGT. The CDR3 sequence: CASSPIRGAPDTQYF. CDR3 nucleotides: TGTGCCAGCAGCCCCATACGAGGGGCCCCAGATACGCAGTATTTT.

DNA for the CDR3: TGTGCCAGCAGTACAAGGGATAGGAACACTGAAGCTTTCTTT. Translation: CASSTRDRNTEAFF. This rearrangement joins TRBV6-1 to TRBJ1-1, with D uncertain. Trimming took 5 bases from V and 1 from J, leaving 11 bases between them. Germline CDR1 reads MNHNS; CDR2 reads SASEGT. The CDR3 length is 14 residues.

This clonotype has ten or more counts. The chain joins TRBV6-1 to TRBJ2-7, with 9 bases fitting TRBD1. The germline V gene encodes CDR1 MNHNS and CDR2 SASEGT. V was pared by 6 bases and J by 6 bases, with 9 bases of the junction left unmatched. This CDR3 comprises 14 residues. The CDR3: CASSQGQGLLEQYF. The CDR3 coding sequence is TGTGCCAGCAGCCAGGGACAGGGACTTCTCGAGCAGTACTTC.

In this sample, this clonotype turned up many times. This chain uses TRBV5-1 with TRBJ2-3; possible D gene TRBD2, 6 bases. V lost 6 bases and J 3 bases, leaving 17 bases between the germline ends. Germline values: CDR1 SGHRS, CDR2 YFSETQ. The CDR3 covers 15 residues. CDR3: CASKGDSGRTDTQYF. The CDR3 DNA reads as TGCGCCAGCAAAGGGGATAGCGGAAGAACAGATACGCAGTATTTT.

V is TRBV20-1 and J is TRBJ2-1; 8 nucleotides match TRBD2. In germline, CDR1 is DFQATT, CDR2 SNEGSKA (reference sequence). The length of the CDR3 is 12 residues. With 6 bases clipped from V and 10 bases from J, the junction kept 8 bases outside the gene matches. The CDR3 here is CSAGLADYEQFF. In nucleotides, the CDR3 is TGCAGTGCCGGACTAGCAGATTACGAGCAGTTCTTC.

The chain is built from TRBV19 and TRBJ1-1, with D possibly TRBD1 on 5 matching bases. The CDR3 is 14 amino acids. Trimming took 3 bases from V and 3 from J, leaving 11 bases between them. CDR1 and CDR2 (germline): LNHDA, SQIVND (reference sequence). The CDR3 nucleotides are TGTGCCAGTAGTATTTTTGTAGGGGACACTGAAGCTTTCTTT. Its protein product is CASSIFVGDTEAFF.

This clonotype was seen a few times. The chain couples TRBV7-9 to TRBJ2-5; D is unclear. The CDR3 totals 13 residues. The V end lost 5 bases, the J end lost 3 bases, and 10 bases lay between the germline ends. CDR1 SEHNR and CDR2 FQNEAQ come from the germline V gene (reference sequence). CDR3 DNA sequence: TGTGCCAGCAGCCCAAGTTTTAAAGAGACCCAGTACTTC. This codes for CASSPSFKETQYF. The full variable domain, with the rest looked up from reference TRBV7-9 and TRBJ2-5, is DTGVSQNPRHKITKRGQNVTFRCDPISEHNRLYWYRQTLGQGPEFLTYFQNEAQLEKSRLLSDRFSAERPKGSFSTLEIQRTEQGDSAMYLCASSPSFKETQYFGPGTRLLVL.

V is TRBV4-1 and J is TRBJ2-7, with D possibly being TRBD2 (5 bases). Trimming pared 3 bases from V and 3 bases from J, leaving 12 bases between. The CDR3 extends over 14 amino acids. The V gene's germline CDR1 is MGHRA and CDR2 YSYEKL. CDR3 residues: CASSQAGLFYEQYF. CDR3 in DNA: TGCGCCAGCAGCCAGGCGGGCCTCTTCTACGAGCAGTACTTC.

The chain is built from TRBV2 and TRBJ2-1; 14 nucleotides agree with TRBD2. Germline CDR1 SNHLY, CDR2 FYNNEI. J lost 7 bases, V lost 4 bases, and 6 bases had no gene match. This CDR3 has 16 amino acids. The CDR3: CASSATSGRARNEQFF. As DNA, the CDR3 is TGTGCCAGCAGTGCGACTAGCGGGAGGGCCAGGAATGAGCAGTTCTTC.